The present T cell receptor beta chain was sequenced within a study of T cells after yellow fever vaccination. Study-wide background: For low cell numbers, libraries were made with SMART-Seq v4 Ultra Low Input. Overall study results and limits: Most clones from primary vaccination were detected again post-booster (roughly 96% CD4, roughly 90% CD8). Only a minor proportion of clonotypes was detected across both CD4 and CD8 compartments.

On this clonotype itself: The antigen is undetermined. An end of the junction does not agree with germline; a read error may underlie this.

The CDR3 has 18 residues. In making TCR cDNA, 5'RACE template switching added a universal primer site and UMIs to it. TCRdb re-called the 5' RACE reads through MiXCR, storing one row per CDR3 protein. The data show approximately 600,000 distinct CDR3 sequences, approximately 13% seen once. The receptor's source is a man between 25 and 39 years old who received the YFV17D yellow fever vaccine. Sequencing used PBMCs, obtained on the day of the yellow fever booster vaccination. The V and J genes are TRBV12-3 or TRBV12-4 and TRBJ2-5; D unresolved. The chain's CDR3 is CAISFPYPSRVGQETQYF. The DNA for the CDR3 is TGTGCCATCAGTTTCCCCTACCCCTCTCGCGTTGGTCAAGAGACCCAGTACTTC.